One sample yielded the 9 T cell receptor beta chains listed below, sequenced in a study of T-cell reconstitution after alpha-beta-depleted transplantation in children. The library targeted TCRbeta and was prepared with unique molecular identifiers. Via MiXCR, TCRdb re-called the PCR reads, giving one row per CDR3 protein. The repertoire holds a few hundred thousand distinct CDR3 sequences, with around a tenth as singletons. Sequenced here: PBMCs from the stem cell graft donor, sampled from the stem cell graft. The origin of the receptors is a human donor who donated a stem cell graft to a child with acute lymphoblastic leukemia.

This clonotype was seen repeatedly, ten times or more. The CDR3 loop reads CASSPRTGTNTEAFF. Written as DNA, the CDR3 is TGTGCCAGCAGCCCCCGGACAGGGACGAACACTGAAGCTTTCTTT. The chain couples TRBV7-2 to TRBJ1-1, with 8 nucleotides matching TRBD1. The CDR3 runs to 15 residues. Germline-derived CDR1 and CDR2 are SGHTA and FQGNSA. V lost 5 bases, J lost 1 base, and 6 bases stayed unmatched.

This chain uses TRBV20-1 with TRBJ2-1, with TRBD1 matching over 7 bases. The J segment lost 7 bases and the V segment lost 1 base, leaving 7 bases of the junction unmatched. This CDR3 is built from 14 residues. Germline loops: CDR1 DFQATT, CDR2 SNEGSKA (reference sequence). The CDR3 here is CSARARQGWNEQFF. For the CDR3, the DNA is TGCAGTGCTAGAGCCCGACAGGGCTGGAATGAGCAGTTCTTC.

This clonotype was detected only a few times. CDR3 protein: CASSVAGRSETQYF. The DNA for the CDR3 is TGTGCCAGCAGCGTAGCTGGGAGGTCAGAGACCCAGTACTTC. The chain recombines TRBV9 with TRBJ2-5; a weak D match, TRBD2 (6 bases). CDR3 size: 14 residues. Germline CDR1 is SGDLS and CDR2 is YYNGEE. The V end was cut by 0 bases, the J end by 4 bases, with 10 bases between.

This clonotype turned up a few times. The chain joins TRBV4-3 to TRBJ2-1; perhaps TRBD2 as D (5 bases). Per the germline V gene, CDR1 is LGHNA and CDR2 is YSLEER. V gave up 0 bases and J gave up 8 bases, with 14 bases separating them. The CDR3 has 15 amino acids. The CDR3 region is CASSQEAGRRDEQFF. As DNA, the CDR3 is TGCGCCAGCAGCCAAGAGGCCGGGCGGCGGGATGAGCAGTTCTTC.

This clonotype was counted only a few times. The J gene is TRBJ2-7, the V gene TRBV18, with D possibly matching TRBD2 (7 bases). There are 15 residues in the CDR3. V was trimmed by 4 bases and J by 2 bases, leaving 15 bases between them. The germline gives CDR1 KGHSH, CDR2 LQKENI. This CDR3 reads CASSLERGGTYEQYF. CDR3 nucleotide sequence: TGTGCCAGCTCACTCGAGCGCGGGGGCACCTACGAGCAGTACTTC.

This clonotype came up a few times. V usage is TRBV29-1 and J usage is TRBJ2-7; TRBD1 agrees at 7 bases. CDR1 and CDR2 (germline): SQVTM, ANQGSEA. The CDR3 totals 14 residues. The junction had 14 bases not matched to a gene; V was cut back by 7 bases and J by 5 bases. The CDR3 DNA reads TGCAGCGCCCTACAACAGGGGAAGATCCACGAGCAGTACTTC. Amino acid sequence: CSALQQGKIHEQYF.

The CDR3 region has the DNA TGTGCCAGCAGCCAGGGACTAGGGAAAGAGACCCAGTACTTC. This translates into CASSQGLGKETQYF. The chain couples TRBV5-4 to TRBJ2-5; 8 nucleotides match TRBD2. Germline assignment: CDR1 SGHNT and CDR2 YYREEE (reference sequence). This CDR3 spans 14 amino acids. The trim removed 4 bases at V and 3 bases at J, leaving 5 bases unmatched.

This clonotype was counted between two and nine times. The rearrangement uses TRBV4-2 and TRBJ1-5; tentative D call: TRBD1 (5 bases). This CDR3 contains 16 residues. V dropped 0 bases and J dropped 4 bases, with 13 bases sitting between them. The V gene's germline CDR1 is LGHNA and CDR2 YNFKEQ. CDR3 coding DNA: TGTGCCAGCAGCCAAGAGAGTGGGGACGGGAATCAGCCCCAGCATTTT. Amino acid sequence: CASSQESGDGNQPQHF.

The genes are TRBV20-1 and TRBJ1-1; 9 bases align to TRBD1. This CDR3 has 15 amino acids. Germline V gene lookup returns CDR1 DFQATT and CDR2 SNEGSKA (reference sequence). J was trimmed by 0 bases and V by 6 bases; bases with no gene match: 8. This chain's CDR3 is CSATRTGAMNTEAFF. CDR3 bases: TGCAGTGCAACCCGGACAGGGGCCATGAACACTGAAGCTTTCTTT.